This T cell receptor beta chain was obtained from a study of blood T cell repertoires in COVID-19 (TCRdb year 2020). About the investigation overall: Samples from collaborators originated in the United States, Italy and Spain and spanned both the acute and convalescent phases of COVID-19. The material from the prospective study consisted of cDNA or gDNA derived from T cells, B-cell-depleted T cells, or PBMCs. Subjects who had been exposed to COVID-19, were actively infected with it, or had recovered from it provided the deeply sampled blood TCRbeta repertoires that made up the dataset. A freely available public database, intended as a resource for researchers studying the immune response to SARS-CoV-2, is where the repertoires were released. The samples were drawn from two sources: the first 160 participants of the ongoing ImmuneRACE study, and fewer than 1,500 subjects contributed by 6 global collaborators. The sample metadata nearly always contained a de-identified subject ID, COVID-19 status, age in years and sex. HLA class I and class II types, where available, came from metadata supplied by the sample provider rather than from assay-based typing.

Summary of the overall study and its limitations: The amount of clinical and demographic metadata varied by source and participant and was provided uncurated.

TCRbeta CDR3 regions were amplified from genomic DNA using the immunoSEQ Assay, a bias-controlled multiplex PCR. The study's processing was this. Nucleated cell counts per sample were estimated from amplification of reference gene primers within the assay. To quantify the absolute abundance of each unique TCRbeta CDR3 rearrangement, sequence reads were collapsed and filtered. Productive Simpson clonality was computed per sample as the square root of Simpson's diversity index over productive rearrangements. TCRdb mirrors the immuneACCESS table, restricted to in-frame sequences. Some clones are absent from its copies; in checked studies, under half trace to an unresolved V gene, and the reason for the others is unknown. The V and J calls and the clone size are those of that table, but D and trimming were determined from the DNA. A total of roughly 32,000 clones appear in this sample, approximately 89% of them only once. The biggest ten clones account for 3.7% of the sample.

A remark on this clone: It has no known antigen specificity. No base quality information exists; no much larger clone differs at one position.

Collaborating institutions collected whole blood in K2EDTA tubes following their own protocols. Collaborator samples were shipped for TCRbeta analysis as frozen whole blood, isolated PBMCs, or DNA extracted from either sample type. The sample taken for sequencing was peripheral blood. The clonotype comes from a man aged 60 to 69 with acute or convalescent COVID-19.

The CDR3 protein: CASTPFKVGQGVSEQYF. The nucleotide sequence reads as follows: TGCGCCAGCACCCCGTTCAAGGTGGGACAGGGGGTGAGCGAGCAGTACTTC. The V and J segments used are TRBV5-1 and TRBJ2-7; 11 central nucleotides agree with TRBD1. From its cysteine to its phenylalanine, the CDR3 spans 17 amino acids. Only the CDR3 part of the read is kept: 51 bases, read in frame from the first base. CDR1 and CDR2 are drawn from the germline V gene: SGHRS, YFSETQ. Germline trimming: 6 bases from V, 6 bases from J; junction bases outside gene matches: 17.